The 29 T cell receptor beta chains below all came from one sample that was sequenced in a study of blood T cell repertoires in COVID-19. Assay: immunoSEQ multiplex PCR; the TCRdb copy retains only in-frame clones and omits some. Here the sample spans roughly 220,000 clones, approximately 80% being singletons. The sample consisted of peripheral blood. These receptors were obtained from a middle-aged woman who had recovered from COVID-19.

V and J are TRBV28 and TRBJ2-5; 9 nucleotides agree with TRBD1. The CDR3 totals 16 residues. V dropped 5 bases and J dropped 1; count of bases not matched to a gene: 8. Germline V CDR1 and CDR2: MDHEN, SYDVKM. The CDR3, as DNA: TGTGCCAGCAGTGCCGGGACAGGGTCTCTCCAAGAGACCCAGTACTTC. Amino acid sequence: CASSAGTGSLQETQYF.

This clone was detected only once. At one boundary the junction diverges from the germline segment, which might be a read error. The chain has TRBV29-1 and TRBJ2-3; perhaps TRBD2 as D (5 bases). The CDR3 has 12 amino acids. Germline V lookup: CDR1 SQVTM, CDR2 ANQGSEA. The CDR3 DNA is TGCAGCGTACAGAAAAGCGGAGATGCGCAGTATTTT. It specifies CSVQKSGDAQYF.

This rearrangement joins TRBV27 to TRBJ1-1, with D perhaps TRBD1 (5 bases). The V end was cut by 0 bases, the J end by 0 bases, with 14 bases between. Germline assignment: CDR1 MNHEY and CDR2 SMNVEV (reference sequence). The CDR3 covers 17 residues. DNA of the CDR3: TGTGCCAGCAGTTTATCCTACCCGACAGATATGAACACTGAAGCTTTCTTT. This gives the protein CASSLSYPTDMNTEAFF.

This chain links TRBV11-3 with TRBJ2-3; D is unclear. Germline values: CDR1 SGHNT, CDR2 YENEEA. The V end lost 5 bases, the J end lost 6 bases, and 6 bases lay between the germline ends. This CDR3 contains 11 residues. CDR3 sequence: CASSLRDTQYF. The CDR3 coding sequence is TGTGCCAGCAGCCTCCGGGATACGCAGTATTTT. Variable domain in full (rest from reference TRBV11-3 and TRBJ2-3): EAGVVQSPRYKIIEKKQPVAFWCNPISGHNTLYWYLQNLGQGPELLIRYENEEAVDDSQLPKDRFSAERLKGVDSTLKIQPAELGDSAVYLCASSLRDTQYFGPGTRLTVL.

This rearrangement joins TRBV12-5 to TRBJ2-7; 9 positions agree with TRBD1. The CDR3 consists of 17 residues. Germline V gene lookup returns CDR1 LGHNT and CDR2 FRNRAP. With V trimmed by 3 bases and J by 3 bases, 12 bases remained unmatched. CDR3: CASGLATSTGGDYEQYF. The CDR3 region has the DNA TGTGCTAGTGGTTTAGCCACATCTACAGGGGGCGACTACGAGCAGTACTTC. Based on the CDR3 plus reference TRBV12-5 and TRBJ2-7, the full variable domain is DARVTQTPRHKVTEMGQEVTMRCQPILGHNTVFWYRQTMMQGLELLAYFRNRAPLDDSGMPKDRFSAEMPDATLATLKIQPSEPRDSAVYFCASGLATSTGGDYEQYFGPGTRLTVT.

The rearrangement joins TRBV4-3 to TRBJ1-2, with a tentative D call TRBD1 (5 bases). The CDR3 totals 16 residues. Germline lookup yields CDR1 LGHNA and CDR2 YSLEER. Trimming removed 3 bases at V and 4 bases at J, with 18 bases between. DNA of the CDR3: TGCGCCAGCAGCCATAGAGCCAGGGTAGGCGGCTATGGCTACACCTTC. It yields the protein CASSHRARVGGYGYTF.

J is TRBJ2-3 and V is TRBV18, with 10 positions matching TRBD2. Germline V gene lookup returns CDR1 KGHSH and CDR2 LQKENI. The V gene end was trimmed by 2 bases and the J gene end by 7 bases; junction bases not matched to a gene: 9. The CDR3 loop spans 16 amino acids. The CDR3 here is CASSPAGTSDVNTQYF. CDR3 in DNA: TGTGCCAGCTCACCAGCCGGGACTAGCGACGTCAATACGCAGTATTTT.

CDR3 residues: CASSSWDRGGETQYF. The CDR3 nucleotides read TGTGCCAGCAGCTCTTGGGACAGGGGAGGTGAGACCCAGTACTTC. The V call is TRBV7-2, the J call TRBJ2-5; 10 bases are a match to TRBD1. V was pared by 4 bases and J by 5 bases, with 7 bases of the junction left unmatched. CDR1 is SGHTA, CDR2 FQGNSA, per germline. This CDR3 comprises 15 residues.

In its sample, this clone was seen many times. The CDR3 loop reads CASTYGGGYSYEQYF. Here the CDR3 DNA reads TGTGCCAGCACCTACGGTGGAGGGTACTCCTACGAGCAGTACTTC. V usage is TRBV2 and J usage is TRBJ2-7; maybe TRBD2 (6 bases). The germline gives CDR1 SNHLY, CDR2 FYNNEI. The CDR3 spans 15 residues. V gave up 7 bases and J gave up 0 bases, with 16 bases separating them.

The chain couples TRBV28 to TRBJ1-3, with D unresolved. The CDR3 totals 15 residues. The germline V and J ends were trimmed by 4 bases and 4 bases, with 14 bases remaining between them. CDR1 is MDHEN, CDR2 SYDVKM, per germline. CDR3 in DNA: TGTGCCAGCAGTTCCCAAGGAGGTTCCGGAAACACCATATATTTT. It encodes CASSSQGGSGNTIYF.

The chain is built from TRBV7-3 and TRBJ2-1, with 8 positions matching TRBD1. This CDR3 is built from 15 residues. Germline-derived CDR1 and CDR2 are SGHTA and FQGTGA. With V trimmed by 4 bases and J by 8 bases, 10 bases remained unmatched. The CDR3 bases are TGTGCCAGCAGCTCCGGACAGGGTTTACCGTATGAGCAGTTCTTC. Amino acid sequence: CASSSGQGLPYEQFF.

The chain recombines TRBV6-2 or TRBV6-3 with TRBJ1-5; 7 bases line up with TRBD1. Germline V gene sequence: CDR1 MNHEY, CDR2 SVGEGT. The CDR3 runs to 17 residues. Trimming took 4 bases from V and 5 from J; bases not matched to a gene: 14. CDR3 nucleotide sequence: TGTGCCAGCAGTTTGGGTGAGGGGGCCTTATTTTATCAGCCCCAGCATTTT. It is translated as CASSLGEGALFYQPQHF.

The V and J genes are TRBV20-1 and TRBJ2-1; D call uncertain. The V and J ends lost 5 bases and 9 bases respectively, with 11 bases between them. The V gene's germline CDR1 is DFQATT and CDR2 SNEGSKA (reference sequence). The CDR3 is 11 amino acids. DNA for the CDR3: TGCAGTGCTGCGAAGAAGTTTGAGCAGTTCTTC. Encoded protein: CSAAKKFEQFF.

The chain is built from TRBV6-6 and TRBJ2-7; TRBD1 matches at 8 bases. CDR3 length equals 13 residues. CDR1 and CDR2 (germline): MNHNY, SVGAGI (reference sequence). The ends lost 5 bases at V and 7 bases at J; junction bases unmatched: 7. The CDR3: CASSNQGAGEQYF. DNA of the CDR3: TGTGCCAGCAGTAACCAGGGGGCGGGAGAGCAGTACTTC.

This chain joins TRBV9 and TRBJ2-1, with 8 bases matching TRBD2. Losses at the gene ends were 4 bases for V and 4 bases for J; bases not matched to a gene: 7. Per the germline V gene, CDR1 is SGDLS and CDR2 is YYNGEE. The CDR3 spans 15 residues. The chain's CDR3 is CASSTSPGGYNEQFF. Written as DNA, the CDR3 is TGTGCCAGCAGCACCTCGCCGGGGGGGTACAATGAGCAGTTCTTC.

Written as DNA, the CDR3 is TGTGCCAGCAGTCCTACCCCGGGACAGGGTACTATATTCTATGGCTACACCTTC. Amino acid sequence: CASSPTPGQGTIFYGYTF. This chain joins TRBV6-6 and TRBJ1-2; 9 bases are a match to TRBD1. Germline V gene lookup returns CDR1 MNHNY and CDR2 SVGAGI (reference sequence). With 5 bases clipped from V and 4 bases from J, the junction kept 17 bases outside the gene matches. The CDR3 loop spans 18 amino acids.

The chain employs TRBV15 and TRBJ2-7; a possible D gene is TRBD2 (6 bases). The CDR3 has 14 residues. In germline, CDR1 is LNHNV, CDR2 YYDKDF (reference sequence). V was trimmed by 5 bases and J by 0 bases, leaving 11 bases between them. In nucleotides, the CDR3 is TGTGCCACCAGCGTTGGAGGGGCCTCCTACGAGCAGTACTTC. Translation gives CATSVGGASYEQYF.

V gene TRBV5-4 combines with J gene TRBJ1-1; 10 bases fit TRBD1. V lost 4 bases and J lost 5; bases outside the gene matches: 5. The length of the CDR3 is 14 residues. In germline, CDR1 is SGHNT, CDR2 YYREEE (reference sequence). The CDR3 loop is CASSPDRGGTEAFF. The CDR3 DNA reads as TGTGCCAGCAGCCCGGACAGGGGGGGAACTGAAGCTTTCTTT.

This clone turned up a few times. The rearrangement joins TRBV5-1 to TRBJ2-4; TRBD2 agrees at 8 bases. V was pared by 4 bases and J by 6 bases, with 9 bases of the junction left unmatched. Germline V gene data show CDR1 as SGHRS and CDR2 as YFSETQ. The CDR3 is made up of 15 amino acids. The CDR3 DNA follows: TGCGCCAGCAGCCCGGGGGGGCCTTACGGAAACATTCAGTACTTC. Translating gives CASSPGGPYGNIQYF.

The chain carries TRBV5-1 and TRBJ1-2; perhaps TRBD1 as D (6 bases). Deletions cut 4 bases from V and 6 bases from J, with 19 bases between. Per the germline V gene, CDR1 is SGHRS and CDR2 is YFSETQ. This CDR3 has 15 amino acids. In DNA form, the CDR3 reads TGCGCCAGCAGCCGTAAGGACAGCTTACCGGATGGCTACACCTTC. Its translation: CASSRKDSLPDGYTF.

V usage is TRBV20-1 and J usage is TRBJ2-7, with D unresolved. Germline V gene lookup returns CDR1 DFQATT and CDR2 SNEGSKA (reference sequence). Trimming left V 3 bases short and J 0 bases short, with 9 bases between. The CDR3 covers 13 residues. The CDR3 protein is CSASRLDSYEQYF. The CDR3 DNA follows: TGCAGTGCTAGTCGATTAGACTCCTACGAGCAGTACTTC.

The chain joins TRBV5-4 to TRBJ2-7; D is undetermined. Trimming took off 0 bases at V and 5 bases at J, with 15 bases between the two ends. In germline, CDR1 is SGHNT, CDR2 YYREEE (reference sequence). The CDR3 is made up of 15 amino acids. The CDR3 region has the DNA TGTGCCAGCAGCTTGGTGGGTCGACGCCGGGACGAGCAGTACTTC. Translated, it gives CASSLVGRRRDEQYF.

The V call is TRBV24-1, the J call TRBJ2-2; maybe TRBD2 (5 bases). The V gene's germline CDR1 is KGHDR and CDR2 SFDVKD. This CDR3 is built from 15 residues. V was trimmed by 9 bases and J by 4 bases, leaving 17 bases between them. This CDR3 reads CATGSNAAGTGELFF. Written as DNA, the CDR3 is TGTGCCACCGGAAGCAATGCGGCGGGCACCGGGGAGCTGTTTTTT.

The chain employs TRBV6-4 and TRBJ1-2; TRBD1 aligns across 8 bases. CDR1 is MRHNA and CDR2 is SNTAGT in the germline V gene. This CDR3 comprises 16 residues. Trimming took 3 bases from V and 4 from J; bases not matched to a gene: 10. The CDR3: CASSDSTDRGFYGYTF. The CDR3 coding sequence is TGTGCCAGCAGTGATTCCACCGACAGGGGCTTCTATGGCTACACCTTC.

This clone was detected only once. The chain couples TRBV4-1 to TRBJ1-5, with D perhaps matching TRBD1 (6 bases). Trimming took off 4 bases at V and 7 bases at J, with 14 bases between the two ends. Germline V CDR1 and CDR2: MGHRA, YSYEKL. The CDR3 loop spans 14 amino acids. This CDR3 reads CASSPKQGGQPQHF. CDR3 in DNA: TGCGCCAGCAGCCCCAAACAGGGAGGGCAGCCCCAGCATTTT.

The CDR3, as DNA: TGTGCCTGGAGTGTAGCGGGGGGCCCTAAGGGGAATGAGCAGTTCTTC. Amino acids: CAWSVAGGPKGNEQFF. The chain joins TRBV30 to TRBJ2-1; TRBD2 agrees at 9 bases. Germline trimming cut 0 bases from V and 7 bases from J; bases unmatched to any gene: 10. Germline V gene sequence: CDR1 GTSNPN, CDR2 SVGIG (reference sequence). The CDR3 totals 16 residues.

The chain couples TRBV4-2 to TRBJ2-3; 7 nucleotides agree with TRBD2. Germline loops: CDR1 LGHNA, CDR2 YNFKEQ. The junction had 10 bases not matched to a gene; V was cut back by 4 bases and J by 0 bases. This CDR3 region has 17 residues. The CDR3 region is CASSPYIGLGSTDTQYF. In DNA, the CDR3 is TGTGCCAGCAGCCCATACATCGGACTAGGTAGCACAGATACGCAGTATTTT.

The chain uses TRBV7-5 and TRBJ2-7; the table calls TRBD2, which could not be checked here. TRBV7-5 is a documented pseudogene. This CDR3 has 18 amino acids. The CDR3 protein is CARSTTATSGDGAYEQYF. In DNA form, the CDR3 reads TGTGCCAGAAGTACGACAGCGACTAGCGGGGACGGGGCCTACGAGCAGTACTTC.

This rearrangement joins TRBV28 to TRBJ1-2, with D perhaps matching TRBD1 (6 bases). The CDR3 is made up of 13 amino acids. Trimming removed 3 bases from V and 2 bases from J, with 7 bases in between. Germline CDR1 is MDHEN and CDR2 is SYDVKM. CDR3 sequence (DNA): TGTGCCAGCAGTTTCGGACAGAACTATGGCTACACCTTC. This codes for CASSFGQNYGYTF.